The 22 T cell receptor beta chains below were found in one sample sequenced in a study of T cell repertoires in cytomegalovirus infection (dated by TCRdb to about 2019). TCRdb names Illumina HiSeq 1500 as the instrument used. The public reads were quality trimmed at Q25 with fastp and then assembled into clones with MiXCR by TCRdb, keeping productive beta chains. Records with the same CDR3 protein are collapsed into one entry carrying the most frequent genes and DNA. The sample table lists some 240,000 distinct CDR3 sequences, about a sixth of them with a count of one. In total, the top ten clones hold approximately 51% of the sample. The specimen sequenced was CD8+ T cells from PBMCs. These receptor sequences come from a human donor in good health (CMV status not recorded). Some clones in this sample may be carry-over from other donors' samples.

The J gene is TRBJ1-2, the V gene TRBV9; TRBD1 aligns across 7 bases. The CDR3 has 15 amino acids. The V gene end was trimmed by 4 bases and the J gene end by 0 bases; junction bases not matched to a gene: 6. Germline-derived CDR1 and CDR2 are SGDLS and YYNGEE. For the CDR3, the DNA is TGTGCCAGCAGCTTAAGACAGGGACCTAACTATGGCTACACCTTC. As protein: CASSLRQGPNYGYTF.

The rearrangement uses TRBV20-1 and TRBJ2-1, with D possibly TRBD2 on 6 matching bases. The V end was cut by 0 bases, the J end by 0 bases, with 12 bases between. Germline V lookup: CDR1 DFQATT, CDR2 SNEGSKA (reference sequence). The CDR3 is 16 residues long. The CDR3 protein is CSARDFAGPSYNEQFF. As DNA, the CDR3 is TGCAGTGCTAGAGATTTCGCGGGGCCCTCCTACAATGAGCAGTTCTTC.

The chain couples TRBV29-1 to TRBJ2-1; 10 bases fit TRBD2. In germline, CDR1 is SQVTM, CDR2 ANQGSEA. This CDR3 has 16 amino acids. J gave up 4 bases and V 2 bases, and 8 bases lay outside the gene matches. The CDR3 loop reads CSVESSQRGGYNEQFF. CDR3 nucleotides: TGCAGCGTTGAATCCTCCCAGCGGGGGGGATACAATGAGCAGTTCTTC.

The chain joins TRBV5-1 to TRBJ2-1; unclear D gene. There are 14 residues in the CDR3. Germline V gene lookup returns CDR1 SGHRS and CDR2 YFSETQ. Trimming removed 0 bases at V and 8 bases at J, with 12 bases between. As DNA, the CDR3 is TGCGCCAGCAGCTTGGAGTCCCCTGGGGATGAGCAGTTCTTC. It specifies CASSLESPGDEQFF.

The chain joins TRBV5-1 to TRBJ2-1; unclear D gene. Germline-derived CDR1 and CDR2 are SGHRS and YFSETQ. This CDR3 is built from 14 residues. V was clipped by 0 bases and J by 8 bases, with 12 bases between them. The CDR3 here is CASSLGTGGDEQFF. Here the CDR3 DNA reads TGCGCCAGCAGCTTGGGTACTGGTGGCGATGAGCAGTTCTTC. Full variable domain (outside the CDR3, taken from reference TRBV5-1 and TRBJ2-1): KAGVTQTPRYLIKTRGQQVTLSCSPISGHRSVSWYQQTPGQGLQFLFEYFSETQRNKGNFPGRFSGRQFSNSRSEMNVSTLELGDSALYLCASSLGTGGDEQFFGPGTRLTVL.

This clonotype appeared a few times. This sequence joins TRBV7-9 and TRBJ2-3; D gene uncertain. This CDR3 has 13 residues. The ends were cut back, 6 bases at V and 2 bases at J, with 9 bases in the middle. Germline lookup yields CDR1 SEHNR and CDR2 FQNEAQ (reference sequence). The CDR3 DNA follows: TGTGCCAGCAGTGGCGAGTTCACAGATACGCAGTATTTT. Protein: CASSGEFTDTQYF.

Many counts were recorded for this clonotype. The rearrangement uses TRBV2 and TRBJ2-2, with D possibly matching TRBD1 (6 bases). Trimming shortened V by 3 bases and J by 2 bases, and 7 bases separated the two germline ends. This CDR3 comprises 14 residues. The germline CDR1 and CDR2 sequences are SNHLY and FYNNEI. The CDR3 DNA follows: TGTGCCAGCAGTGACAGGGGTAACACCGGGGAGCTGTTTTTT. As protein: CASSDRGNTGELFF.

The rearrangement uses TRBV5-5 and TRBJ1-3; possibly TRBD1 for D (5 bases). Germline V gene lookup returns CDR1 SGHKS and CDR2 YYEKEE (reference sequence). V was clipped by 4 bases and J by 1 base, with 21 bases between them. The CDR3 runs to 18 residues. The CDR3 DNA is TGTGCCAGCAGCATGGGACCTACGGACCCTTTTTCTGGAAACACCATATATTTT. Amino acid sequence: CASSMGPTDPFSGNTIYF.

The chain recombines TRBV3-1 with TRBJ1-1; D is ambiguous. The CDR3 totals 15 residues. Trimming shortened V by 0 bases and J by 1 base, and 9 bases separated the two germline ends. Germline V gene lookup returns CDR1 LGHDT and CDR2 YNNKEL (reference sequence). The CDR3 DNA reads TGTGCCAGCAGCCAAGATCCGGTCGGGAACACTGAAGCTTTCTTT. Residues: CASSQDPVGNTEAFF.

This clonotype appeared many times. The chain has TRBV7-8 and TRBJ1-1, with 11 nucleotides matching TRBD1. Germline CDR1 is SGHVS and CDR2 is FQNEAQ. The CDR3 extends over 16 amino acids. Germline trimming cut 1 base from V and 6 bases from J; bases unmatched to any gene: 7. CDR3 in amino acids: CASSLGGQGGFAEAFF. The CDR3 nucleotides read TGTGCCAGCAGCTTAGGGGGACAGGGGGGTTTCGCTGAAGCTTTCTTT.

The rearrangement uses TRBV15 and TRBJ1-1; D remains unclear. V was trimmed by 0 bases and J by 4 bases, leaving 12 bases between them. This CDR3 is 15 amino acids long. Germline V gene lookup returns CDR1 LNHNV and CDR2 YYDKDF (reference sequence). DNA for the CDR3: TGTGCCACCAGCAGAGATATGGGCATGGGCACTGAAGCTTTCTTT. Its translation is CATSRDMGMGTEAFF.

A few counts support this clonotype. This chain uses TRBV19 with TRBJ2-3; 9 bases line up with TRBD1. Germline V gene data show CDR1 as LNHDA and CDR2 as SQIVND (reference sequence). Trimming at V came to 1 base and at J to 5 bases, leaving 7 bases not matched to a gene. The length of the CDR3 is 16 residues. CDR3 nucleotide sequence: TGTGCCAGTAGTATAGCAGGACAGGGGACCGTAGATACGCAGTATTTT. This sequence encodes CASSIAGQGTVDTQYF.

This rearrangement joins TRBV20-1 to TRBJ2-1; the D is unclear. The germline gives CDR1 DFQATT, CDR2 SNEGSKA (reference sequence). The CDR3 spans 16 residues. The V and J ends lost 0 bases and 0 bases respectively, with 12 bases between them. CDR3 coding DNA: TGCAGTGCTAGAGATTTCATTTTTAGCTCCTACAATGAGCAGTTCTTC. Protein: CSARDFIFSSYNEQFF.

This clonotype was seen once. It may be a read error: a sequence one base away is much more abundant. The chain recombines TRBV4-2 with TRBJ2-7, with TRBD1 matching 7 bases. The CDR3 sequence is 14 residues long. J gave up 5 bases and V 1 base, and 5 bases lay outside the gene matches. Germline lookup yields CDR1 LGHNA and CDR2 YNFKEQ. The CDR3 sequence: CASSQGRTGHEQYF. The CDR3 coding sequence is TGTGCCAGCAGCCAAGGCAGGACAGGCCACGAGCAGTACTTC.

Many counts were recorded for this clonotype. The chain links TRBV7-8 to TRBJ2-1; a possible D gene is TRBD2 (5 bases). V was pared by 1 base and J by 8 bases, with 15 bases between. CDR1 SGHVS and CDR2 FQNEAQ come from the germline V gene. The CDR3 loop spans 15 amino acids. CDR3 DNA sequence: TGTGCCAGCAGCTTAGAGATCGGGGTAATGGATGAGCAGTTCTTC. Protein: CASSLEIGVMDEQFF.

The table lists this clonotype with a few counts. The J gene is TRBJ2-1, the V gene TRBV6-2 or TRBV6-3; D is undetermined. The CDR3 extends over 15 amino acids. Germline V gene lookup returns CDR1 MNHEY and CDR2 SVGEGT. Trimming took 4 bases from V and 12 from J, leaving 22 bases between them. The CDR3 sequence is CASSLGAGPTHWQFF. The CDR3, as DNA: TGTGCCAGCAGTTTAGGTGCAGGTCCTACCCATTGGCAGTTCTTC.

This clonotype came up a few times. The chain combines TRBV7-2 with TRBJ1-1; D is uncertain. V was clipped by 6 bases and J by 5 bases, with 7 bases between them. In germline, CDR1 is SGHTA, CDR2 FQGNSA. This CDR3 region has 11 residues. In nucleotides, the CDR3 is TGTGCCAGCAGTCCGAGAACTGAAGCTTTCTTT. Its protein product is CASSPRTEAFF.

The chain carries TRBV2 and TRBJ1-2; 10 bases line up with TRBD1. The CDR3 is made up of 16 amino acids. CDR1 is SNHLY, CDR2 FYNNEI, per germline. V lost 0 bases to trimming and J lost 4 bases; unmatched junction nucleotides: 5. Here the CDR3 reads CASSEAAGQGTYGYTF. CDR3 DNA: TGTGCCAGCAGTGAAGCGGCGGGACAGGGGACCTATGGCTACACCTTC. Together with reference TRBV2 and TRBJ1-2, the CDR3 gives the full variable domain: EPEVTQTPSHQVTQMGQEVILRCVPISNHLYFYWYRQILGQKVEFLVSFYNNEISEKSEIFDDQFSVERPDGSNFTLKIRSTKLEDSAMYFCASSEAAGQGTYGYTFGSGTRLTVV.

This clonotype was detected a few times. The V and J genes are TRBV6-2 or TRBV6-3 and TRBJ1-6; D remains ambiguous. CDR1 and CDR2 from the germline V gene are MNHEY and SVGEGT. The CDR3 contains 18 residues. The V gene lost 1 base and the J gene lost 6 bases, with 19 bases spanning the gap. The DNA of the CDR3 is TGTGCCAGCAGTTACTTGGAGACCGGCCCGGCAATTAATTCACCCCTCCACTTT. It is translated as CASSYLETGPAINSPLHF.

This clonotype was seen ten or more times. CDR3 DNA: TGTGCCAGCAGTTACTCGATAACGGGTTACACTGAAGCTTTCTTT. This sequence encodes CASSYSITGYTEAFF. The V gene is TRBV6-5, the J gene TRBJ1-1; D gene uncertain. Trimming removed 0 bases from V and 3 bases from J, with 11 bases in between. The CDR3 has 15 residues. Germline CDR1 reads MNHEY; CDR2 reads SVGAGI.

At least ten counts were recorded for this clonotype. The chain couples TRBV6-2 or TRBV6-3 to TRBJ2-1, with 9 positions matching TRBD2. Per germline, CDR1 MNHEY and CDR2 SVGEGT. This CDR3 comprises 15 residues. Unmatched junction bases numbered 12, after V lost 5 bases and J lost 10 bases. CDR3 bases: TGTGCCAGCAGTGCTCTAGCGGGGCCCTGGGGGGAGCAGTTCTTC. Translating it yields CASSALAGPWGEQFF.

The J gene is TRBJ1-2, the V gene TRBV5-1; D not certain. The CDR3 contains 16 residues. V was pared by 0 bases and J by 0 bases, with 12 bases between. Germline V gene sequence: CDR1 SGHRS, CDR2 YFSETQ. This CDR3 reads CASSLVPDLPNYGYTF. The CDR3 DNA reads as TGCGCCAGCAGCTTGGTTCCGGATCTACCTAACTATGGCTACACCTTC.